This T cell receptor (beta chain) was sequenced during a study of identical twins. TCRdb re-analysed the 5' RACE reads in MiXCR, keeping a single row per CDR3 protein. The sample holds some 690,000 distinct CDR3 sequences; about 20% are singletons and the top ten take approximately 4.3%. Per germline, CDR1 SEHNR and CDR2 FQNEAQ (reference sequence). V was clipped by 3 bases and J by 10 bases, with 10 bases between them. This CDR3 region has 12 residues. The same data also contributed to another study, on T cells expressing NK-cell markers.

The chain is built from TRBV7-9 and TRBJ2-1; possibly TRBD2 for D (6 bases). This sequence originates from a young woman in good health. The sequenced material came from PBMCs. The CDR3, as DNA: TGTGCCAGCAGCTTGTGGGGGGAAGAGCAGTTCTTC. It encodes CASSLWGEEQFF. Full variable domain (remainder filled in from reference TRBV7-9 and TRBJ2-1): DTGVSQNPRHKITKRGQNVTFRCDPISEHNRLYWYRQTLGQGPEFLTYFQNEAQLEKSRLLSDRFSAERPKGSFSTLEIQRTEQGDSAMYLCASSLWGEEQFFGPGTRLTVL.